This TCR beta chain was documented in a study of T-cell reconstitution after alpha-beta-depleted transplantation in children listed by TCRdb under 2016. In the study overall: T-cell immune reconstitution after TCRalphabeta/CD19-depleted allogeneic hematopoietic cell transplantation in children was quantitatively tracked in the study by means of TCR repertoire profiling.

The library was obtained by PCR. The run used an Illumina HiSeq 2500. To normalize quantification of the TCRbeta repertoire, the TCR libraries were built with molecular barcoding that relied on unique molecular identifiers. TCRdb cleaned the public reads at Q25 with fastp, built clones with MiXCR and kept in-frame beta chains. Each CDR3 protein gets just one entry, which takes the most common genes and DNA from the rows behind it. Recorded for this sample are roughly 500,000 distinct CDR3 sequences; approximately 29% of them occurred a single time. The ten biggest clones cover roughly 2.5% of the sample. Clipping removes 3 bases from V and 4 bases from J, with 2 as the unmatched junction base count. The CDR3 runs 14 residues from the cysteine to the phenylalanine. The CDR3 DNA has 42 bases and is translated from base 1. This clonotype was seen many times. It has no known antigen specificity. No much larger clonotype is one base removed from it; base qualities were not supplied.

The sequences come from PBMCs from the stem cell graft donor, collected from the stem cell graft. This clonotype originated in a human donor who donated a stem cell graft to a child with aplastic anemia. The sequence joins TRBV12-3 or TRBV12-4 to TRBJ2-5, and TRBD1 aligns with 10 junction nucleotides. The nucleotide sequence is TGTGCCAGCAGTTTTCGGACAGGGGGAGAGACCCAGTACTTC. It translates to CASSFRTGGETQYF.